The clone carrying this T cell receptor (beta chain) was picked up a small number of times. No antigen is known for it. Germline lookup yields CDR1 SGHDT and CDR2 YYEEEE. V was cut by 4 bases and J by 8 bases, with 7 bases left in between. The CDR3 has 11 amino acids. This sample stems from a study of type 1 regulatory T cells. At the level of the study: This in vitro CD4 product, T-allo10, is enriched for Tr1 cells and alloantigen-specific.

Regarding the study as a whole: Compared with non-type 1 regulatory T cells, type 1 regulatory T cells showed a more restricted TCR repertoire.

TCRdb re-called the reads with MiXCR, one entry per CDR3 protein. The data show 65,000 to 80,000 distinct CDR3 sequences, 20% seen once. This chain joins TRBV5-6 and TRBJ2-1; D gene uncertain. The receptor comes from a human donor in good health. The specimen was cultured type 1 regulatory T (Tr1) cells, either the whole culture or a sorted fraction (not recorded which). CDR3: CASSRWYEQFF. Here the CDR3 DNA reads TGTGCCAGCAGCCGCTGGTATGAGCAGTTCTTC.